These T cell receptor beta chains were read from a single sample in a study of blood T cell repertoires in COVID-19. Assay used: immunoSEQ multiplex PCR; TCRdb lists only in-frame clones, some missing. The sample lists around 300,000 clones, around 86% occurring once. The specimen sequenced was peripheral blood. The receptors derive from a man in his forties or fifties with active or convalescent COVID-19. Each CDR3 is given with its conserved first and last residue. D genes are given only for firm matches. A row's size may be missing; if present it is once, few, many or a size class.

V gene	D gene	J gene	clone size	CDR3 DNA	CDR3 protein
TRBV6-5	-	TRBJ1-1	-	TGTGCCAGCAGTCTTTCTCAGGTCGGTGAAGCTTTCTTT	CASSLSQVGEAFF
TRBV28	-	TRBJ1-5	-	TGTGCCAGCAGTTATATGGGAGGACAGCCCCAGCATTTT	CASSYMGGQPQHF
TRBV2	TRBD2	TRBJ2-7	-	TGTGCCAGCGGACGGGGACTAGCGGGAGGGCTCGAGCAGTACTTC	CASGRGLAGGLEQYF
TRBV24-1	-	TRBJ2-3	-	TGTGCCACCAGTTCAATTTACGAGGGGCAGTATTTT	CATSSIYEGQYF
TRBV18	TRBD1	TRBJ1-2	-	TGTGCCAGCTCCCAGGTCCAGGGACAGGGGCAAGATAACTATGGCTACACCTTC	CASSQVQGQGQDNYGYTF
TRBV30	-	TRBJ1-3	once	TGTGCCTGGACGAACCTCGGTTCCTCTGGAAACACCATATATTTT	CAWTNLGSSGNTIYF
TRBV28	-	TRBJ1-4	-	TGTGCCAGCAGTTTTCGGGGTTTTGGCGAAAAACTGTTTTTT	CASSFRGFGEKLFF
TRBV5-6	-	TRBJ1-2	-	TGTGCCAGCAGCTTGGGGGCGTCCAGGGTCGGGTTATCGGCTGGCTACACCTTC	CASSLGASRVGLSAGYTF
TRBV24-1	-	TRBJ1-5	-	TGTGCCACCAGTGAGTCTAAGGGGAATCAGCCCCAGCATTTT	CATSESKGNQPQHF
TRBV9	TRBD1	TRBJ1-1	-	TGTGCCAGCAGCCCCCGGGACAGACACAATCCAGAAGCTTTCTTT	CASSPRDRHNPEAFF
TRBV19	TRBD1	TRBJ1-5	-	TGTGCCAGTAGCAAGGACAGGGGACGGGTGACAAATCAGCCCCAGCATTTT	CASSKDRGRVTNQPQHF
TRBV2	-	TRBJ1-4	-	TGTGCCAGCAGTGAAGGGGCGGGCGCAACTAATGAAAAACTGTTTTTT	CASSEGAGATNEKLFF
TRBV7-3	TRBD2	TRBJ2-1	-	TGTGCCAGCAGCTCAGGGACTAGCGGTTACAATGAGCAGTTCTTC	CASSSGTSGYNEQFF
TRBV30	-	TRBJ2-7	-	TGTGCCTGGAGCCTCCCCGGGAACCAGCAGTACTTC	CAWSLPGNQQYF
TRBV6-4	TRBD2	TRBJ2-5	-	TGTGCCAGCAGCCTCCCCCCAGGCCCAGCGGGAGACAGGCCACAAGAGACCCAGTACTTC	CASSLPPGPAGDRPQETQYF
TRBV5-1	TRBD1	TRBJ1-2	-	TGCGCCAGCAGCTTGGCGGGACAGGGAGTGAATGGCTACACCTTC	CASSLAGQGVNGYTF
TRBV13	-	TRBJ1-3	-	TGTGCCAGCACTGCCCCAGGTCCTGGAAACACCATATATTTT	CASTAPGPGNTIYF
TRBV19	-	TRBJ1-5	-	TGTGCCAGTAGTATGGGGCAGAGCAATCAGCCCCAGCATTTT	CASSMGQSNQPQHF
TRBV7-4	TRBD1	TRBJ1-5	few	TGTGCCAGCAGCCCCCACGGGACAGGTAATCAGCCCCAGCATTTT	CASSPHGTGNQPQHF